The present entry profiles one TCR beta chain with its context. The antigen remains undetermined. Germline loops: CDR1 LGHDT, CDR2 YNNKEL (reference sequence). The CDR3 sequence is 18 residues long. V was trimmed by 0 bases and J by 0 bases, leaving 12 bases between them. Alongside a J-beta primer mix, a sample-barcoded 5' primer served in a second PCR lasting about 7 to 12 cycles. Every cDNA molecule carried a tag from a template-switch adaptor bearing 12 random nucleotides. TCRdb recomputed calls from the 5' RACE reads with MiXCR, one row per CDR3 protein. The sample carries approximately 690,000 distinct CDR3 sequences, roughly 50% recorded once. This entry comes from a study of blood T cells in healthy people across ages. Overall study findings and caveats: Older age went with lower TCR beta diversity per million T cells, in a roughly linear way. More naive CD4+ cells and higher diversity marked long-lived donors relative to aged donors.

This sequence originates from a man aged 55 to 70 in good health. The chain employs TRBV3-1 and TRBJ2-6; no definite D call. The source material was blood. The chain's CDR3 is CASSQDPARISGANVLTF. The CDR3 bases are TGTGCCAGCAGCCAAGATCCGGCCCGAATCTCTGGGGCCAACGTCCTGACTTTC.